The 29 T cell receptor beta chains in this list originate from one sample, sequenced in a study of radiotherapy plus CTLA-4 blockade in lung cancer. Clones were read by immunoSEQ multiplex PCR, and TCRdb kept only the in-frame ones, dropping some. The sample consists of roughly 90,000 clones, about three quarters of them appearing once. The sample in question was peripheral blood, obtained from a patient treated with radiotherapy plus ipilimumab. The receptors were sampled from a human donor with non-small cell lung cancer that progressed on radiotherapy plus ipilimumab.

This clone has ten or more counts. The chain joins TRBV5-5 to TRBJ2-7; either TRBD1 or TRBD2 may fit D (6 bases each). The CDR3 extends over 13 amino acids. Germline V gives CDR1 SGHKS, CDR2 YYEKEE (reference sequence). V was pared by 9 bases and J by 0 bases, with 13 bases between. The CDR3 region has the DNA TGTGCCACCAGAAGGGGGGACTCCTACGAGCAGTACTTC. Amino acid sequence: CATRRGDSYEQYF.

The V gene is TRBV6-5, the J gene TRBJ2-1; D is perhaps TRBD2 (7 bases). Germline CDR1 reads MNHEY; CDR2 reads SVGAGI. Trimming stripped 8 bases from V and 2 bases from J, with 13 bases between. The CDR3 is 14 residues long. This CDR3 is CASWRGGPYNEQFF. CDR3 in DNA: TGTGCCAGCTGGAGGGGGGGACCCTACAATGAGCAGTTCTTC.

The chain is built from TRBV4-3 and TRBJ2-7; 13 bases agree with TRBD2. Germline V CDR1 and CDR2: LGHNA, YSLEER. The CDR3 covers 18 residues. V dropped 0 bases and J dropped 1; count of bases not matched to a gene: 6. CDR3 loop: CASSQDRGTSGESYEQYF. The CDR3 DNA is TGCGCCAGCAGCCAAGATCGAGGGACTAGCGGGGAGTCCTACGAGCAGTACTTC.

The table lists this clone with a few counts. V gene TRBV18 combines with J gene TRBJ2-7; 7 bases fit TRBD1. Unmatched junction bases numbered 5, after V lost 8 bases and J lost 1 base. Germline CDR1 reads KGHSH; CDR2 reads LQKENI. There are 13 residues in the CDR3. For the CDR3, the DNA is TGTGCCAGCACTACAGGGGATTCCTACGAGCAGTACTTC. Its protein product is CASTTGDSYEQYF.

The table lists this clone with many counts. The DNA of the CDR3 is TGCGCCAGCAGCCAAGATAAGGGGTTCTACGAGCAGTACTTC. It specifies CASSQDKGFYEQYF. The chain carries TRBV4-3 and TRBJ2-7; perhaps TRBD1 as D (5 bases). The CDR3 is made up of 14 amino acids. CDR1 is LGHNA and CDR2 is YSLEER in the germline V gene. Trimming took off 0 bases at V and 3 bases at J, with 9 bases between the two ends.

The rearrangement links TRBV5-5 to TRBJ1-4, with D unresolved. The CDR3 is made up of 13 amino acids. Germline V gene sequence: CDR1 SGHKS, CDR2 YYEKEE (reference sequence). V gave up 0 bases and J gave up 3 bases, with 3 bases separating them. This CDR3 reads CASSLVANEKLFF. CDR3 nucleotides: TGTGCCAGCAGCTTGGTGGCTAATGAAAAACTGTTTTTT.

This clone was recorded a few times. The chain employs TRBV6-6 and TRBJ2-2, with 8 bases that match TRBD2. V dropped 5 bases and J dropped 3; count of bases not matched to a gene: 5. CDR1 MNHNY and CDR2 SVGAGI come from the germline V gene (reference sequence). There are 15 residues in the CDR3. This CDR3 is CASSREGGHTGELFF. The CDR3 DNA reads as TGTGCCAGCAGTCGGGAGGGGGGGCACACCGGGGAGCTGTTTTTT.

The rearrangement joins TRBV15 to TRBJ2-1; a weak D match, TRBD1 (6 bases). This CDR3 spans 14 amino acids. Germline V gene sequence: CDR1 LNHNV, CDR2 YYDKDF (reference sequence). V was clipped by 1 base and J by 5 bases, with 9 bases between them. In DNA form, the CDR3 reads TGTGCCACCAGCAGAGTGGACAGAAACAATGAGCAGTTCTTC. Translating it yields CATSRVDRNNEQFF.

J is TRBJ1-3 and V is TRBV5-4; 7 bases map to TRBD1. V shed 4 bases and J 4 bases; nucleotides not matched to a gene: 5. The CDR3 sequence is 14 residues long. CDR1 SGHNT and CDR2 YYREEE come from the germline V gene (reference sequence). CDR3 in amino acids: CASSDRASGNTIYF. Here the CDR3 DNA reads TGTGCCAGCAGCGACAGGGCATCGGGAAACACCATATATTTT.

V and J are TRBV18 and TRBJ1-2; D call uncertain. The V gene's germline CDR1 is KGHSH and CDR2 LQKENI. CDR3 size: 13 residues. V lost 6 bases and J 6 bases, leaving 14 bases between the germline ends. The CDR3 sequence is CASSSGIQNGYTF. The DNA for the CDR3 is TGTGCCAGCTCGTCGGGCATTCAGAATGGCTACACCTTC.

The chain links TRBV9 to TRBJ2-2; D gene uncertain. The CDR3 has 14 residues. V gave up 4 bases and J gave up 5 bases, with 12 bases separating them. The germline CDR1 and CDR2 sequences are SGDLS and YYNGEE. Here the CDR3 reads CASSLTGPTGELFF. CDR3 nucleotides: TGTGCCAGCAGCCTAACTGGACCGACCGGGGAGCTGTTTTTT.

J is TRBJ2-1 and V is TRBV7-8; D remains unclear. Germline values: CDR1 SGHVS, CDR2 FQNEAQ. The V end was cut by 4 bases, the J end by 4 bases, with 8 bases between. The CDR3 is made up of 13 amino acids. The CDR3 DNA sequence: TGTGCCAGCAGCTCGGCGGATTACAATGAGCAGTTCTTC. It specifies CASSSADYNEQFF.

This chain connects TRBV6-5 to TRBJ2-7, with no clear D. Germline assignment: CDR1 MNHEY and CDR2 SVGAGI. V was pared by 2 bases and J by 3 bases, with 8 bases between. This CDR3 contains 13 residues. CDR3 sequence reads: CASSYHPSYEQYF. CDR3 DNA: TGTGCCAGCAGTTACCATCCCAGCTACGAGCAGTACTTC.

This clone was seen only once. This sequence joins TRBV7-9 and TRBJ2-3; D remains unclear. V lost 5 bases and J 2 bases, leaving 5 bases between the germline ends. There are 12 residues in the CDR3. Germline lookup yields CDR1 SEHNR and CDR2 FQNEAQ (reference sequence). CDR3 in amino acids: CASSPPTDTQYF. In DNA, the CDR3 is TGTGCCAGCAGCCCCCCCACAGATACGCAGTATTTT.

This chain connects TRBV28 to TRBJ1-1, with unresolved D. Germline V gene data show CDR1 as MDHEN and CDR2 as SYDVKM. V was pared by 7 bases and J by 1 base, with 10 bases between. This CDR3 has 13 residues. This CDR3 reads CASKGPGNTEAFF. The CDR3 DNA follows: TGTGCCAGCAAAGGTCCGGGGAACACTGAAGCTTTCTTT.

The rearrangement links TRBV25-1 to TRBJ2-3; D is possibly TRBD1 (5 bases). Germline CDR1 reads MGHDK; CDR2 reads SYGVNS. This CDR3 spans 13 amino acids. V was clipped by 3 bases and J by 5 bases, with 9 bases between them. The CDR3 DNA reads TGTGCCAGCAGTGATAGGGGATTAGATACGCAGTATTTT. Translation: CASSDRGLDTQYF.

This clone was seen only once. The chain uses TRBV5-1 and TRBJ2-7, with 7 positions matching TRBD2. V shed 0 bases and J 2 bases; nucleotides not matched to a gene: 8. Germline loops: CDR1 SGHRS, CDR2 YFSETQ. The CDR3 loop spans 16 amino acids. The CDR3 region is CASSLAVSGGTYEQYF. The CDR3 DNA reads as TGCGCCAGCAGCTTGGCCGTCTCGGGAGGAACCTACGAGCAGTACTTC.

The chain combines TRBV19 with TRBJ2-6; either TRBD1 or TRBD2 may fit D (5 bases each). CDR1 is LNHDA and CDR2 is SQIVND in the germline V gene (reference sequence). Between the trimmed V and J ends, which lost 3 bases and 4 bases, there was a span of 10 bases. CDR3 size: 15 residues. The CDR3 coding sequence is TGTGCCAGTAGTATCGGGACCTCGGGGGCCAACGTCCTGACTTTC. Translated, it gives CASSIGTSGANVLTF.

V is TRBV19 and J is TRBJ1-5, with 8 bases identical to TRBD1. Looked up from germline, CDR1 is LNHDA and CDR2 is SQIVND (reference sequence). The CDR3 covers 15 residues. With V trimmed by 4 bases and J by 5 bases, 7 bases remained unmatched. The CDR3 coding sequence is TGTGCCAGTAGTACGCAGACAGGGGTATATCAGCCCCAGCATTTT. Amino acids: CASSTQTGVYQPQHF.

This rearrangement joins TRBV7-2 to TRBJ1-1; a weak D match, TRBD1 (6 bases). Germline lookup yields CDR1 SGHTA and CDR2 FQGNSA. CDR3 length: 16 amino acids. Trimming removed 5 bases from V and 0 bases from J, with 16 bases in between. CDR3 loop: CASSPGPGQVNTEAFF. Written as DNA, the CDR3 is TGTGCCAGCAGCCCGGGGCCGGGACAAGTGAACACTGAAGCTTTCTTT.

The gene calls are TRBV2 and TRBJ1-2; 8 positions agree with TRBD1. CDR1 and CDR2 (germline): SNHLY, FYNNEI. CDR3 size: 14 residues. Germline trimming cut 5 bases from V and 5 bases from J; bases unmatched to any gene: 7. This chain's CDR3 is CASSRQGSGYGYTF. CDR3 bases: TGTGCCAGCAGTAGACAGGGGAGCGGATATGGCTACACCTTC.

The chain links TRBV28 to TRBJ1-1, with D perhaps matching TRBD1 (6 bases). The CDR3 spans 16 residues. The V end lost 6 bases, the J end lost 1 base, and 18 bases lay between the germline ends. CDR1 MDHEN and CDR2 SYDVKM come from the germline V gene. CDR3 sequence (DNA): TGTGCCAGCAGCGCACCCGACGGGACACCGAACACTGAAGCTTTCTTT. Residues: CASSAPDGTPNTEAFF. The complete variable domain, with remaining parts taken from reference TRBV28 and TRBJ1-1, reads DVKVTQSSRYLVKRTGEKVFLECVQDMDHENMFWYRQDPGLGLRLIYFSYDVKMKEKGDIPEGYSVSREKKERFSLILESASTNQTSMYLCASSAPDGTPNTEAFFGQGTRLTVV.

This clone was recorded a few times. J is TRBJ1-1 and V is TRBV7-9; D not certain. CDR1 is SEHNR and CDR2 is FQNEAQ in the germline V gene (reference sequence). Between the trimmed V and J ends, which lost 6 bases and 6 bases, there was a span of 14 bases. The CDR3 sequence is 13 residues long. The DNA of the CDR3 is TGTGCCAGCAGTTCGACCGGGTGGGCTGAAGCTTTCTTT. Its translation: CASSSTGWAEAFF.

About this clone: Other DNA sequences in the same sample also yield this CDR3. The chain combines TRBV9 with TRBJ1-1; unclear D gene. In germline, CDR1 is SGDLS, CDR2 YYNGEE. Trimming took off 0 bases at V and 1 base at J, with 4 bases between the two ends. This CDR3 region has 13 residues. Written as DNA, the CDR3 is TGTGCCAGCAGCGTAGCCGGGAACACTGAAGCTTTCTTT. Amino acid sequence: CASSVAGNTEAFF. The variable domain in full, with the rest retrieved from reference TRBV9 and TRBJ1-1, is DSGVTQTPKHLITATGQRVTLRCSPRSGDLSVYWYQQSLDQGLQFLIQYYNGEERAKGNILERFSAQQFPDLHSELNLSSLELGDSALYFCASSVAGNTEAFFGQGTRLTVV.

The rearrangement uses TRBV7-2 and TRBJ2-2; D remains unclear. This CDR3 is built from 14 residues. Germline V gene data show CDR1 as SGHTA and CDR2 as FQGNSA. The V and J ends lost 8 bases and 3 bases respectively, with 13 bases between them. CDR3 sequence reads: CASSRARDTGELFF. The CDR3 region has the DNA TGTGCCAGCTCACGGGCCCGGGACACCGGGGAGCTGTTTTTT.

The chain links TRBV27 to TRBJ1-5, with D maybe TRBD1 (5 bases). CDR3 length equals 15 residues. V was pared by 6 bases and J by 2 bases, with 14 bases between. CDR1 MNHEY and CDR2 SMNVEV come from the germline V gene (reference sequence). The CDR3 sequence is CASRPTGGGNQPQHF. CDR3 bases: TGTGCCAGCAGACCTACAGGAGGAGGCAATCAGCCCCAGCATTTT.

The J gene is TRBJ1-2, the V gene TRBV30, with no clear D. This CDR3 contains 12 residues. V dropped 0 bases and J dropped 4 bases, with 6 bases sitting between them. Germline V gene lookup returns CDR1 GTSNPN and CDR2 SVGIG (reference sequence). CDR3 residues: CAWSVPGYGYTF. The CDR3 DNA sequence: TGTGCCTGGAGTGTACCAGGCTATGGCTACACCTTC.

The chain carries TRBV11-2 and TRBJ1-1; a possible D gene is TRBD1 (5 bases). This CDR3 is 12 amino acids long. CDR1 SGHAT and CDR2 FQNNGV come from the germline V gene. Trimming removed 4 bases from V and 3 bases from J, with 6 bases in between. This CDR3 is CASSSRDTEAFF. The CDR3, as DNA: TGTGCCAGCAGCTCCAGGGACACTGAAGCTTTCTTT.

The chain combines TRBV11-2 with TRBJ2-1, with 9 nucleotides matching TRBD2. J gave up 3 bases and V 0 bases, and 6 bases lay outside the gene matches. The CDR3 is 17 amino acids. Germline V lookup: CDR1 SGHAT, CDR2 FQNNGV. The CDR3 loop is CASSLDLASGNYNEQFF. The CDR3 bases are TGTGCCAGCAGCTTAGATCTAGCTAGCGGGAACTACAATGAGCAGTTCTTC.